These 28 T cell receptor beta chains share one sample of origin, sequenced in a study of vaccination effects on CD4 cells after COVID-19. Isolation of CD4+ T cells took place after 10 days of culture. No cognate antigen is known for these TCRs. This table comes from immunoSEQ multiplex PCR, and its TCRdb copy is limited to in-frame clones, with some not included. Of 50,000 to 70,000 clones in the sample, under 85% were seen once. Sample: CD4+ T cells from PBMCs cultured without peptide, taken before COVID-19 vaccination. These receptors were collected from a human donor who had a prior SARS-CoV-2 infection.

CDR3: CASSLFVRAGTEAFF. The CDR3 nucleotides are TGTGCCAGCAGCTTATTTGTTCGCGCGGGAACTGAAGCTTTCTTT. This rearrangement joins TRBV7-8 to TRBJ1-1; no definite D call. The V end was cut by 2 bases, the J end by 5 bases, with 15 bases between. This CDR3 has 15 residues. The germline V gene encodes CDR1 SGHVS and CDR2 FQNEAQ.

This chain joins TRBV5-1 and TRBJ1-1; perhaps TRBD1 as D (5 bases). The V end lost 0 bases, the J end lost 0 bases, and 15 bases lay between the germline ends. Germline V gene lookup returns CDR1 SGHRS and CDR2 YFSETQ. This CDR3 is 17 amino acids long. DNA for the CDR3: TGCGCCAGCAGCTTGGCCGAAGGTTGGGGGGTGAACACTGAAGCTTTCTTT. Its translation: CASSLAEGWGVNTEAFF.

Points on this clone: The germline gene is not matched at one end of the junction; a read error may be the cause. The chain joins TRBV6-2 or TRBV6-3 to TRBJ2-4; D may be TRBD2 (5 bases). CDR3 length: 12 amino acids. Germline V gene lookup returns CDR1 MNHEY and CDR2 SVGEGT. The CDR3 DNA reads TGTGCCAGCAGTTCGACCGGACGGGGTTCCTCCTTC. Protein: CASSSTGRGSSF.

This sequence joins TRBV3-1 (or the pseudogene TRBV3-2) and TRBJ2-1; TRBD2 matches at 8 bases. Germline-derived CDR1 and CDR2 are LGHDT and YNNKEL (reference sequence). The CDR3 runs to 15 residues. Losses at the gene ends were 5 bases for V and 2 bases for J; bases not matched to a gene: 5. The chain's CDR3 is CASSVRGGAYNEQFF. CDR3 coding DNA: TGTGCCAGCAGCGTTCGGGGGGGAGCCTACAATGAGCAGTTCTTC.

V is TRBV24-1 and J is TRBJ2-7; TRBD1 matches at 7 bases. CDR3 length: 13 amino acids. The ends lost 5 bases at V and 2 bases at J; junction bases unmatched: 2. Germline V gene lookup returns CDR1 KGHDR and CDR2 SFDVKD. The CDR3 coding sequence is TGTGCCACCAGTGTTACAGGGGCCTACGAGCAGTACTTC. Its translation is CATSVTGAYEQYF.

This CDR3 reads CATSAQGNNRSQYF. CDR3 sequence (DNA): TGTGCCACCTCGGCGCAGGGGAATAATCGGTCCCAGTACTTC. The rearrangement uses TRBV6-5 and TRBJ2-5, with D maybe TRBD1 (6 bases). The CDR3 has 14 amino acids. From germline, CDR1 is MNHEY and CDR2 SVGAGI. Trimming took off 10 bases at V and 9 bases at J, with 24 bases between the two ends.

The chain uses TRBV4-1 and TRBJ1-1; D uncertain. The CDR3 contains 14 residues. CDR1 and CDR2 from the germline V gene are MGHRA and YSYEKL. V was clipped by 2 bases and J by 1 base, with 8 bases between them. CDR3 sequence: CASSQFATNTEAFF. The CDR3 nucleotides are TGCGCCAGCAGCCAATTTGCAACGAACACTGAAGCTTTCTTT.

This chain links TRBV7-9 with TRBJ2-7; 9 nucleotides align to TRBD2. Losses at the gene ends were 2 bases for V and 2 bases for J; bases not matched to a gene: 4. Germline V gene sequence: CDR1 SEHNR, CDR2 FQNEAQ (reference sequence). The CDR3 loop spans 15 amino acids. Written as DNA, the CDR3 is TGTGCCAGCAGCTTACGGCGGGGGGGTACCTACGAGCAGTACTTC. Amino acids: CASSLRRGGTYEQYF.

V and J are TRBV18 and TRBJ1-5; no firm D call. Trimming took off 3 bases at V and 7 bases at J, with 19 bases between the two ends. Germline loops: CDR1 KGHSH, CDR2 LQKENI. The CDR3 spans 16 residues. In nucleotides, the CDR3 is TGTGCCAGCTCACCGTTCAACGTGAAGGTCGGCCAGCCCCAGCATTTT. Translating gives CASSPFNVKVGQPQHF. The full variable domain, with the rest looked up from reference TRBV18 and TRBJ1-5, is NAGVMQNPRHLVRRRGQEARLRCSPMKGHSHVYWYRQLPEEGLKFMVYLQKENIIDESGMPKERFSAEFPKEGPSILRIQQVVRGDSAAYFCASSPFNVKVGQPQHFGDGTRLSIL.

The DNA for the CDR3 is TGTGCCAGCAGCTTGGCGGGGGGACAGGGCTACAATGAGCAGTTCTTC. Protein product: CASSLAGGQGYNEQFF. The rearrangement uses TRBV5-4 and TRBJ2-1; the match to TRBD1 covers 9 bases. The CDR3 is 16 residues long. Trimming took 0 bases from V and 3 from J; bases not matched to a gene: 4. Germline V gene sequence: CDR1 SGHNT, CDR2 YYREEE (reference sequence). The variable domain in full, with the rest retrieved from reference TRBV5-4 and TRBJ2-1, is ETGVTQSPTHLIKTRGQQVTLRCSSQSGHNTVSWYQQALGQGPQFIFQYYREEENGRGNFPPRFSGLQFPNYSSELNVNALELDDSALYLCASSLAGGQGYNEQFFGPGTRLTVL.

Only a few counts were recorded for this clone. This chain joins TRBV4-2 and TRBJ1-1, with a weak D call TRBD1 (5 bases). The germline CDR1 and CDR2 sequences are LGHNA and YNFKEQ. The CDR3 is made up of 17 amino acids. Trimming took off 5 bases at V and 0 bases at J, with 19 bases between the two ends. The CDR3 protein is CASSKSGGGGMNTEAFF. The CDR3 DNA reads as TGTGCCAGCAGCAAAAGTGGTGGGGGGGGGATGAACACTGAAGCTTTCTTT.

The chain combines TRBV6-1 with TRBJ1-5; D is possibly TRBD1 (5 bases). This CDR3 is 16 amino acids long. Germline V gives CDR1 MNHNS, CDR2 SASEGT. Trimming left V 4 bases short and J 0 bases short, with 13 bases between. The CDR3 here is CASSVGRGDSNQPQHF. The CDR3 DNA follows: TGTGCCAGCAGTGTCGGACGAGGGGATAGCAATCAGCCCCAGCATTTT.

This clone was detected only a few times. V usage is TRBV12-2 and J usage is TRBJ1-4; the table's TRBD1 call for D was not verified on the DNA. TRBV12-2 is noted as a pseudogene. CDR3 length: 19 residues. The CDR3 is CASRFPPSENREANEKLFF. The CDR3 DNA reads as TGTGCAAGTCGCTTTCCTCCATCGGAGAACAGGGAAGCTAATGAAAAACTGTTTTTT.

This clone has a handful of counts. This chain connects TRBV2 to TRBJ1-1, with 7 bases fitting TRBD1. The CDR3 contains 14 residues. CDR1 and CDR2 from the germline V gene are SNHLY and FYNNEI. The J segment lost 0 bases and the V segment lost 4 bases, leaving 2 bases of the junction unmatched. For the CDR3, the DNA is TGTGCCAGCAGTGCTCAGGGGGTGAACACTGAAGCTTTCTTT. It is translated as CASSAQGVNTEAFF.

The J gene is TRBJ2-3, the V gene TRBV2; possible D gene TRBD1, 6 bases. The CDR3 loop spans 13 amino acids. Looked up from germline, CDR1 is SNHLY and CDR2 is FYNNEI. The V and J ends lost 6 bases and 6 bases respectively, with 13 bases between them. As DNA, the CDR3 is TGTGCCAGCAGGAATACAGGGCTTGATACGCAGTATTTT. Its translation: CASRNTGLDTQYF.

This rearrangement joins TRBV27 to TRBJ2-2; the match to TRBD2 covers 7 bases. CDR1 is MNHEY and CDR2 is SMNVEV in the germline V gene (reference sequence). CDR3 length: 16 residues. The J segment lost 7 bases and the V segment lost 2 bases, leaving 10 bases of the junction unmatched. CDR3 bases: TGTGCCAGCAGTTTAGGGAGGGTTGGAGTGGTCGGGGAGCTGTTTTTT. Encoded protein: CASSLGRVGVVGELFF.

The CDR3 sequence: CASSSRAVSGNTIYF. The CDR3 nucleotides read TGTGCCAGCAGCTCCCGGGCAGTCTCTGGAAACACCATATATTTT. V is TRBV9 and J is TRBJ1-3; D unresolved. The V gene lost 4 bases and the J gene lost 0 bases, with 11 bases spanning the gap. The CDR3 extends over 15 amino acids. Germline lookup yields CDR1 SGDLS and CDR2 YYNGEE.

V is TRBV5-4 and J is TRBJ2-3; D tentatively fits TRBD1 or TRBD2 (6 bases each). CDR3 length equals 13 residues. V lost 3 bases to trimming and J lost 5 bases, with 10 bases between them. Germline-derived CDR1 and CDR2 are SGHNT and YYREEE (reference sequence). The CDR3 loop reads CASSWRGEDTQYF. CDR3 in DNA: TGTGCCAGCAGCTGGAGGGGGGAAGATACGCAGTATTTT.

The chain employs TRBV18 and TRBJ1-2; tentatively, D is TRBD1 (5 bases). Germline CDR1 reads KGHSH; CDR2 reads LQKENI. The V gene lost 5 bases and the J gene lost 1 base, with 8 bases spanning the gap. CDR3 length: 13 amino acids. CDR3: CASSSGRNYGYTF. CDR3 in DNA: TGTGCCAGCTCATCGGGGCGTAACTATGGCTACACCTTC.

V gene TRBV4-1 combines with J gene TRBJ2-5; 15 bases are a match to TRBD2. The CDR3 contains 16 residues. V lost 3 bases to trimming and J lost 2 bases; unmatched junction nucleotides: 1. The germline V gene has CDR1 MGHRA and CDR2 YSYEKL. CDR3 amino acids: CASSHGLAGGQETQYF. The DNA for the CDR3 is TGCGCCAGCAGCCATGGACTAGCGGGGGGGCAAGAGACCCAGTACTTC.

V and J are TRBV11-1 and TRBJ2-3, with a weak D call TRBD2 (5 bases). V was trimmed by 5 bases and J by 4 bases, leaving 10 bases between them. The CDR3 runs to 13 residues. Germline V lookup: CDR1 SGHAT, CDR2 FQDESV (reference sequence). The CDR3 DNA sequence: TGTGCCAGCAGCCCTAGCCTAGCAGATACGCAGTATTTT. This encodes CASSPSLADTQYF.

This chain connects TRBV20-1 to TRBJ2-1, with no clear D. Trimming shortened V by 6 bases and J by 7 bases, and 7 bases separated the two germline ends. The germline V gene encodes CDR1 DFQATT and CDR2 SNEGSKA (reference sequence). This CDR3 has 10 residues. CDR3 residues: CSAESNEQFF. The CDR3 nucleotides are TGCAGTGCGGAATCTAATGAGCAGTTCTTC.

J is TRBJ2-2 and V is TRBV5-4, with a tentative D call TRBD2 (5 bases). Trimming cost V 3 bases and J 1 base, with 10 bases left between them. Germline CDR1 and CDR2: SGHNT and YYREEE (reference sequence). This CDR3 contains 15 residues. Here the CDR3 reads CASSSRRGNTGELFF. CDR3 in DNA: TGTGCCAGCAGCTCGCGTCGGGGGAACACCGGGGAGCTGTTTTTT.

The chain combines TRBV27 with TRBJ2-1; 11 nucleotides align to TRBD1. V trimming: 7 bases; J trimming: 3 bases; junction bases outside the gene matches: 8. The CDR3 sequence is 16 residues long. Germline V gene data show CDR1 as MNHEY and CDR2 as SMNVEV (reference sequence). This CDR3 is CASIPWGTGGYNEQFF. In DNA form, the CDR3 reads TGTGCCAGCATCCCATGGGGGACAGGGGGCTACAATGAGCAGTTCTTC.

The chain couples TRBV3-1 (or the pseudogene TRBV3-2) to TRBJ1-4; 8 nucleotides line up with TRBD1. The CDR3 sequence is 16 residues long. CDR1 and CDR2 from the germline V gene are LGHDT and YNNKEL (reference sequence). V lost 0 bases, J lost 0 bases, and 0 bases stayed unmatched. CDR3 in amino acids: CASSQEGQATNEKLFF. DNA of the CDR3: TGTGCCAGCAGCCAAGAGGGACAGGCAACTAATGAAAAACTGTTTTTT.

The CDR3 DNA reads as TGTGCCAGCAGCTCCAGAACCGCCGGGGAGCTGTTTTTT. It yields the protein CASSSRTAGELFF. The J gene is TRBJ2-2, the V gene TRBV7-2; D gene unclear. Germline V gene lookup returns CDR1 SGHTA and CDR2 FQGNSA. The CDR3 extends over 13 amino acids. The ends were cut back, 4 bases at V and 6 bases at J, with 9 bases in the middle.

This chain joins TRBV3-1 (or the pseudogene TRBV3-2) and TRBJ2-7, with D perhaps TRBD1 or TRBD2 (5 bases each). Germline CDR1 LGHDT, CDR2 YNNKEL (reference sequence). V dropped 1 base and J dropped 3 bases, with 16 bases sitting between them. The length of the CDR3 is 16 residues. CDR3 DNA: TGTGCCAGCAGCCAAGCTCATAACCGGGACGGCTACGAGCAGTACTTC. It specifies CASSQAHNRDGYEQYF.

CDR3 DNA sequence: TGTGCCAGGTCCGCGGGCCCGGATCAGCCCCAGCATTTT. The encoded protein is CARSAGPDQPQHF. The V call is TRBV6-5, the J call TRBJ1-5, with D unclear. The CDR3 length is 13 residues. V lost 9 bases and J lost 5, with 14 bases in between. Germline assignment: CDR1 MNHEY and CDR2 SVGAGI.